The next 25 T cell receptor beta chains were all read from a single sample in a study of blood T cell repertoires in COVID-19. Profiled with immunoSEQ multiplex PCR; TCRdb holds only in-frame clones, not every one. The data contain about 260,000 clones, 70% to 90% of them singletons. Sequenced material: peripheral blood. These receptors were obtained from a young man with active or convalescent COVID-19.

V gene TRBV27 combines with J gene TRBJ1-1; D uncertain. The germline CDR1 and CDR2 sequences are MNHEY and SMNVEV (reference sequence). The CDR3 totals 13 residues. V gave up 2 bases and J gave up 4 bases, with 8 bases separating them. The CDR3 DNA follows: TGTGCCAGCAGTTTAAGTGGAGGCACTGAAGCTTTCTTT. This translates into CASSLSGGTEAFF.

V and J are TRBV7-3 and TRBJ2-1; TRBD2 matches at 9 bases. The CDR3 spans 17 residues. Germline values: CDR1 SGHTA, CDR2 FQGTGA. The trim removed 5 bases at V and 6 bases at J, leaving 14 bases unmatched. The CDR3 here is CASSPNPAGGLLNEQFF. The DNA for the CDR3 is TGTGCCAGCAGCCCGAACCCCGCGGGGGGGCTGCTCAATGAGCAGTTCTTC. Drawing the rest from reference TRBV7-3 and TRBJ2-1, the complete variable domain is GAGVSQTPSNKVTEKGKYVELRCDPISGHTALYWYRQSLGQGPEFLIYFQGTGAADDSGLPNDRFFAVRPEGSVSTLKIQRTERGDSAVYLCASSPNPAGGLLNEQFFGPGTRLTVL.

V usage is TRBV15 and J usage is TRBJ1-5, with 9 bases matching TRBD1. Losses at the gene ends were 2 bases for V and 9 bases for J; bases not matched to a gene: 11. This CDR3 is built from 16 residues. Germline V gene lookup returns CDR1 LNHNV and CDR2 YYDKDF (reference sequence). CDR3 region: CATSRTPGQGAGPQHF. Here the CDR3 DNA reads TGTGCCACCAGCAGAACACCGGGACAGGGTGCGGGGCCCCAGCATTTT.

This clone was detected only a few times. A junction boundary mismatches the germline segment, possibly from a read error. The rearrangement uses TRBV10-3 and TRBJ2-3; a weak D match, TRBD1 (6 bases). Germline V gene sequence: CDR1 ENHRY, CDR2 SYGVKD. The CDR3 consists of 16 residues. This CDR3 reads CAITPDSSLPTNTQYF. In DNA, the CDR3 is TGTGCCATCACCCCGGACAGCTCCCTCCCCACAAATACGCAGTATTTT.

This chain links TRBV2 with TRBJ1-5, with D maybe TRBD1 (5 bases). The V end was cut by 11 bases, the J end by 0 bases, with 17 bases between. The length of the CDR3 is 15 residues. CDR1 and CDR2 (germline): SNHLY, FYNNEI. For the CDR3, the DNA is TGTGCCTCAAAACGTGGGGCTGATAGCAATCAGCCCCAGCATTTT. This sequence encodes CASKRGADSNQPQHF. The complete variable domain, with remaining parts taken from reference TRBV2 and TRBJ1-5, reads EPEVTQTPSHQVTQMGQEVILRCVPISNHLYFYWYRQILGQKVEFLVSFYNNEISEKSEIFDDQFSVERPDGSNFTLKIRSTKLEDSAMYFCASKRGADSNQPQHFGDGTRLSIL.

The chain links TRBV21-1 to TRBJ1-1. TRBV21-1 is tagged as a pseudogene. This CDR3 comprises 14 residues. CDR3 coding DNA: TGTGCCAGCAGCAAAGAACCCCCCGGCACTGAAGCTTTCTTT. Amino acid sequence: CASSKEPPGTEAFF.

CDR3 nucleotides: TGCAGCGGAAGAGGACAGTATGGCTACACCTTC. It encodes CSGRGQYGYTF. The chain couples TRBV29-1 to TRBJ1-2; D possibly corresponds to TRBD1 (6 bases). The CDR3 extends over 11 amino acids. V dropped 7 bases and J dropped 5 bases, with 11 bases sitting between them. Germline lookup yields CDR1 SQVTM and CDR2 ANQGSEA.

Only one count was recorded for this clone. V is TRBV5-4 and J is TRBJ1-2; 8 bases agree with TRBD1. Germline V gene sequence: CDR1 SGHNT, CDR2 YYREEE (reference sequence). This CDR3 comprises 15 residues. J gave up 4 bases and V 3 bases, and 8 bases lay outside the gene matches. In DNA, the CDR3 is TGTGCCAGCAGCTGGGACCCCCAGGGGGCCTATGGCTACACCTTC. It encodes CASSWDPQGAYGYTF.

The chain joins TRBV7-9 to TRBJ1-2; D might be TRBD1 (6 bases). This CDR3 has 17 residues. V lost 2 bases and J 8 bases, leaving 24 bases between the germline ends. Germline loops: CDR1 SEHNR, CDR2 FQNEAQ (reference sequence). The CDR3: CASSLSILQGRVEGYTF. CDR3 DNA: TGTGCCAGCAGCTTAAGCATTCTACAGGGCAGGGTGGAAGGCTACACCTTC. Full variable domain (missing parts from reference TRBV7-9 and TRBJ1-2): DTGVSQNPRHKITKRGQNVTFRCDPISEHNRLYWYRQTLGQGPEFLTYFQNEAQLEKSRLLSDRFSAERPKGSFSTLEIQRTEQGDSAMYLCASSLSILQGRVEGYTFGSGTRLTVV.

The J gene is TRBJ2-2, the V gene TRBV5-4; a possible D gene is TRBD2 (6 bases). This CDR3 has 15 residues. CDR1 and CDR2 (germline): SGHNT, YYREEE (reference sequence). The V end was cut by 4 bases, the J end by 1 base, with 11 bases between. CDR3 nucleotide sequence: TGTGCCAGCAGCGACCGGCGGGGGAACACCGGGGAGCTGTTTTTT. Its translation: CASSDRRGNTGELFF.

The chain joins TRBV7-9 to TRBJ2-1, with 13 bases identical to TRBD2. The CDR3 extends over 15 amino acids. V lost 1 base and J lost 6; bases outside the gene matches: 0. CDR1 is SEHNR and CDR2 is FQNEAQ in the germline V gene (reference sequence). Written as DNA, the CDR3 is TGTGCCAGCAGCTTAGGGACTAGCGGGGGCAATGAGCAGTTCTTC. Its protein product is CASSLGTSGGNEQFF.

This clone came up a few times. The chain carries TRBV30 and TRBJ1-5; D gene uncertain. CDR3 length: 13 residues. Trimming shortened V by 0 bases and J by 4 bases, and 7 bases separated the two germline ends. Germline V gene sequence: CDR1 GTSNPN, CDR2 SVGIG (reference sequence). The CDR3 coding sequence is TGTGCCTGGAGTGTCGCACAGAATCAGCCCCAGCATTTT. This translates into CAWSVAQNQPQHF.

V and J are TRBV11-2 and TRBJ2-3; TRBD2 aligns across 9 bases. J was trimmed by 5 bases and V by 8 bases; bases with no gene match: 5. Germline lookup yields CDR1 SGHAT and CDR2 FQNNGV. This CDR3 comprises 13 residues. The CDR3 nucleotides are TGTGCCAGCGGATTAGCGGGGGAAGATACGCAGTATTTT. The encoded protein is CASGLAGEDTQYF. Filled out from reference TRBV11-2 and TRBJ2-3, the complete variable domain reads EAGVAQSPRYKIIEKRQSVAFWCNPISGHATLYWYQQILGQGPKLLIQFQNNGVVDDSQLPKDRFSAERLKGVDSTLKIQPAKLEDSAVYLCASGLAGEDTQYFGPGTRLTVL.

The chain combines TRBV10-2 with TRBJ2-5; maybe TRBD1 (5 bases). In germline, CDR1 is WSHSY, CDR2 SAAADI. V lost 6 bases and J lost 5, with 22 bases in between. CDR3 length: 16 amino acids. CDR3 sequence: CASSFRPQAGGETQYF. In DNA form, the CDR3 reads TGCGCCAGCAGCTTTCGCCCACAGGCAGGTGGGGAGACCCAGTACTTC.

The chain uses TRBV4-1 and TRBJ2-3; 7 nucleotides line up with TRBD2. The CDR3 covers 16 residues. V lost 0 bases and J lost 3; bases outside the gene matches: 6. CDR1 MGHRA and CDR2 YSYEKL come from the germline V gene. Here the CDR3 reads CASSQDSASGTDTQYF. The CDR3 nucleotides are TGCGCCAGCAGCCAAGACTCCGCTAGCGGAACAGATACGCAGTATTTT.

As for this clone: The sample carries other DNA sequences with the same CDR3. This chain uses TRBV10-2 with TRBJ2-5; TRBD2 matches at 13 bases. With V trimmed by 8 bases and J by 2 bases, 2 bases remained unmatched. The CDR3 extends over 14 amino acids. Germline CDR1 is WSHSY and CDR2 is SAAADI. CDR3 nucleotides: TGCGCCAGCCGACTAGCGGGGGGACAAGAGACCCAGTACTTC. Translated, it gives CASRLAGGQETQYF.

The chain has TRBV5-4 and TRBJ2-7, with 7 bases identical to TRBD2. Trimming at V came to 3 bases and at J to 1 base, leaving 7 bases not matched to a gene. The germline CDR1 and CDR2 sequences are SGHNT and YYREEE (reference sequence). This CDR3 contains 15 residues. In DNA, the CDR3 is TGTGCCAGCAGCTCGAAACTAGCGAGTTCCTACGAGCAGTACTTC. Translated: CASSSKLASSYEQYF.

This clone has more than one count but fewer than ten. The DNA for the CDR3 is TGTGCCAGCAGCTTAGGGGACAGGGGGCTGTGGGCCCAGCATTTT. This gives the protein CASSLGDRGLWAQHF. The rearrangement joins TRBV7-8 to TRBJ1-5; 12 bases match TRBD1. V was clipped by 1 base and J by 11 bases; unmatched bases: 6. CDR1 SGHVS and CDR2 FQNEAQ come from the germline V gene. This CDR3 is built from 15 residues.

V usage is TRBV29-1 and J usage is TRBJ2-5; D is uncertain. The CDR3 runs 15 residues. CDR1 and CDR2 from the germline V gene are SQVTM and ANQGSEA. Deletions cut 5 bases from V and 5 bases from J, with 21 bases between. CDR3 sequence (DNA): TGCAGCGTTAAGAACCAGGCTCTGACCTGGGAGACCCAGTACTTC. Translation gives CSVKNQALTWETQYF.

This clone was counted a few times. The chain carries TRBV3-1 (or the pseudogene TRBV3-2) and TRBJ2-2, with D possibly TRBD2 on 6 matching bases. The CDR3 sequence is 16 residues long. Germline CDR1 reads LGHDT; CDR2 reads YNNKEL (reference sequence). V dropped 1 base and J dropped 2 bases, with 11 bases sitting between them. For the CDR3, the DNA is TGTGCCAGCAGCCAAGGTGCGGGGAAAAACACCGGGGAGCTGTTTTTT. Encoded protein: CASSQGAGKNTGELFF.

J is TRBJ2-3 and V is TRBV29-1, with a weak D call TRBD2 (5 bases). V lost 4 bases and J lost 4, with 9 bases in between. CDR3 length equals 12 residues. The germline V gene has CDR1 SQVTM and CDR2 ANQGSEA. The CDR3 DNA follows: TGCAGCGTTGGGGAGAGGCCAGATACGCAGTATTTT. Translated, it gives CSVGERPDTQYF.

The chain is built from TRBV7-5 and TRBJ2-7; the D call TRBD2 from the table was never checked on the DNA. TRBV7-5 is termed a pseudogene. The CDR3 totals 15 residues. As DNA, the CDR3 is TGTGCCAGAAGCTTTAGGACTAGCGGGGATTACGAGCAGTACTTC. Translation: CARSFRTSGDYEQYF.

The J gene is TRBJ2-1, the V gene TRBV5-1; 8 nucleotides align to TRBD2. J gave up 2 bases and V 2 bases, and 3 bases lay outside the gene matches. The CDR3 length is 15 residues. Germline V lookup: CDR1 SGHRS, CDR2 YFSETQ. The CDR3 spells CASSLLAVTYNEQFF. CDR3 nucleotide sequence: TGCGCCAGCAGCTTACTAGCGGTTACCTACAATGAGCAGTTCTTC.

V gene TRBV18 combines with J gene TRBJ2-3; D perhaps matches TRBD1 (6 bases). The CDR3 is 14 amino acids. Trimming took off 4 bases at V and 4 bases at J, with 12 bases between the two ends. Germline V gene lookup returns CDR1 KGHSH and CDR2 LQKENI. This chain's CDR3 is CASSRTETADTQYF. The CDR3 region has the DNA TGTGCCAGCTCACGGACAGAAACGGCAGATACGCAGTATTTT.

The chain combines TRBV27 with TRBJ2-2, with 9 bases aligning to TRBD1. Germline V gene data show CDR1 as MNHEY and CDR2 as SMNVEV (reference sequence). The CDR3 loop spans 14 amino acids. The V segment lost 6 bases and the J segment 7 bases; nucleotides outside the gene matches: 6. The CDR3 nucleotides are TGTGCCAGCAGGATACAGGGGGCCAACGGGGAGCTGTTTTTT. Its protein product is CASRIQGANGELFF.